This passage covers 20 T cell receptor beta chains from one sample sequenced in a study of cytomegalovirus exposure and HLA in healthy donors. Generated by immunoSEQ multiplex PCR, the TCRdb table keeps only in-frame clones and is missing some. The sample lists roughly 70,000 clones, about 90% occurring once. Material for sequencing was PBMCs. The receptor set was obtained from a woman under 30 in good health and CMV-seropositive.

J is TRBJ2-3 and V is TRBV5-1; no clear D gene. The V gene's germline CDR1 is SGHRS and CDR2 YFSETQ. V shed 0 bases and J shed 6 bases, with 2 bases lying between them. CDR3 length: 11 residues. The CDR3 DNA is TGCGCCAGCAGCTTGGCGGATACGCAGTATTTT. It encodes CASSLADTQYF.

Note on this clone: One junction end disagrees with the germline gene, perhaps due to a read error. The same CDR3 also results from other DNA sequences found in this sample. The chain joins TRBV6-1 to TRBJ2-5; tentative D call: TRBD2 (6 bases). Germline CDR1 and CDR2: MNHNS and SASEGT. The CDR3 has 15 amino acids. The CDR3 DNA is TGCGCCAGCAGCGTGGAGGGAGGATGGCAAGAGACCCAGTACTTC. Its protein product is CASSVEGGWQETQYF.

The J gene is TRBJ2-1, the V gene TRBV9; tentatively, D is TRBD2 (6 bases). The CDR3 loop spans 17 amino acids. V lost 0 bases and J 7 bases, leaving 20 bases between the germline ends. Germline V gene data show CDR1 as SGDLS and CDR2 as YYNGEE. This CDR3 is CASSVALRLGGKNEQFF. For the CDR3, the DNA is TGTGCCAGCAGCGTAGCCCTCAGGCTGGGGGGAAAAAATGAGCAGTTCTTC. Combining the CDR3 with reference TRBV9 and TRBJ2-1 gives the whole variable domain DSGVTQTPKHLITATGQRVTLRCSPRSGDLSVYWYQQSLDQGLQFLIQYYNGEERAKGNILERFSAQQFPDLHSELNLSSLELGDSALYFCASSVALRLGGKNEQFFGPGTRLTVL.

The chain joins TRBV18 to TRBJ1-1, with TRBD1 matching 7 bases. The trim removed 0 bases at V and 6 bases at J, leaving 7 bases unmatched. The CDR3 totals 15 residues. Germline values: CDR1 KGHSH, CDR2 LQKENI. The CDR3 region is CASSPPGAGGPEAFF. In nucleotides, the CDR3 is TGTGCCAGCTCACCACCCGGCGCAGGGGGGCCTGAAGCTTTCTTT.

The rearrangement links TRBV7-6 to TRBJ2-3; 7 bases are shared with TRBD1. Germline assignment: CDR1 SGHVS and CDR2 FNYEAQ. The CDR3 is 17 amino acids. Trimming removed 1 base from V and 1 base from J; junction bases left unmatched: 8. CDR3 region: CASSLGSRGIGTDTQYF. The CDR3 DNA reads as TGTGCCAGCAGCTTAGGTAGCAGGGGGATCGGCACAGATACGCAGTATTTT.

V and J are TRBV19 and TRBJ2-5; 9 nucleotides align to TRBD2. This CDR3 comprises 15 residues. The germline gives CDR1 LNHDA, CDR2 SQIVND (reference sequence). Trimming at V came to 6 bases and at J to 4 bases, leaving 9 bases not matched to a gene. The chain's CDR3 is CASSGGRAGGETQYF. In DNA form, the CDR3 reads TGTGCCAGTAGCGGCGGGAGGGCCGGTGGAGAGACCCAGTACTTC.

The chain joins TRBV6-5 to TRBJ2-7; 7 positions agree with TRBD1. Germline assignment: CDR1 MNHEY and CDR2 SVGAGI. The CDR3 contains 13 residues. The J segment lost 3 bases and the V segment lost 7 bases, leaving 6 bases of the junction unmatched. The CDR3 loop is CASKTGTDYEQYF. The CDR3 coding sequence is TGTGCCAGCAAGACCGGGACAGACTACGAGCAGTACTTC.

Concerning this clone: Mismatch with germline at one junction end may stem from a read error. The chain employs TRBV9 and TRBJ2-2, with a tentative D call TRBD2 (6 bases). The germline V gene encodes CDR1 SGDLS and CDR2 YYNGEE. The CDR3 extends over 16 amino acids. The CDR3 is CASGRGRWALTGDLFF. DNA of the CDR3: TGTGCCAGCGGAAGAGGGAGGTGGGCGCTGACCGGGGATCTGTTTTTT.

V and J are TRBV11-2 and TRBJ2-7; TRBD1 is a possible D gene (5 bases). From germline, CDR1 is SGHAT and CDR2 FQNNGV. The CDR3 is made up of 16 amino acids. Deletions cut 2 bases from V and 2 bases from J, with 16 bases between. The CDR3 loop is CASSLPLRESTYEQYF. CDR3 sequence (DNA): TGTGCCAGCAGCTTACCCCTCAGGGAATCAACCTACGAGCAGTACTTC.

The chain couples TRBV5-8 to TRBJ1-4; no definite D call. This CDR3 spans 16 amino acids. V was pared by 0 bases and J by 2 bases, with 11 bases between. Germline V gene lookup returns CDR1 SGHTS and CDR2 YDEGEE. CDR3 nucleotides: TGTGCCAGCAGCTTGGCCGTTACAGTGACTAATGAAAAACTGTTTTTT. This sequence encodes CASSLAVTVTNEKLFF.

The V gene is TRBV7-2, the J gene TRBJ2-1; maybe TRBD2 (7 bases). This CDR3 region has 16 residues. Per germline, CDR1 SGHTA and CDR2 FQGNSA. Trimming removed 1 base at V and 5 bases at J, with 15 bases between. The CDR3 bases are TGTGCCAGCAGCTTAGACTTGTGGGGGGGCCACAATGAGCAGTTCTTC. The encoded protein is CASSLDLWGGHNEQFF.

V is TRBV5-4 and J is TRBJ2-1; D might be TRBD2 (6 bases). Germline CDR1 reads SGHNT; CDR2 reads YYREEE (reference sequence). V dropped 4 bases and J dropped 4 bases, with 15 bases sitting between them. The CDR3 contains 15 residues. The CDR3 loop is CASSLATSSYNEQFF. CDR3 nucleotide sequence: TGTGCCAGCAGCCTAGCGACGTCGTCTTACAATGAGCAGTTCTTC. The complete variable domain, with remaining parts taken from reference TRBV5-4 and TRBJ2-1, reads ETGVTQSPTHLIKTRGQQVTLRCSSQSGHNTVSWYQQALGQGPQFIFQYYREEENGRGNFPPRFSGLQFPNYSSELNVNALELDDSALYLCASSLATSSYNEQFFGPGTRLTVL.

The chain employs TRBV6-4 and TRBJ2-3, with D possibly being TRBD2 (6 bases). Trimming took 3 bases from V and 1 from J, leaving 11 bases between them. The CDR3 loop spans 15 amino acids. Per germline, CDR1 MRHNA and CDR2 SNTAGT. Here the CDR3 reads CASSEGGTGTDTQYF. Here the CDR3 DNA reads TGTGCCAGCAGTGAAGGAGGGACCGGCACAGATACGCAGTATTTT.

The chain recombines TRBV6-5 with TRBJ2-2, with TRBD1 as a possible D gene (6 bases). CDR1 and CDR2 (germline): MNHEY, SVGAGI. The V end lost 5 bases, the J end lost 0 bases, and 7 bases lay between the germline ends. This CDR3 is 14 amino acids long. The CDR3 loop is CASSRTANTGELFF. CDR3 DNA sequence: TGTGCCAGCAGTCGGACAGCGAACACCGGGGAGCTGTTTTTT.

The rearrangement links TRBV4-2 to TRBJ2-3; D is perhaps TRBD2 (6 bases). Germline V gene lookup returns CDR1 LGHNA and CDR2 YNFKEQ. The CDR3 extends over 14 amino acids. V was clipped by 6 bases and J by 3 bases, with 13 bases between them. The DNA of the CDR3 is TGTGCCAGCAGGCCTAGCGTGCGGACAGATACGCAGTATTTT. Protein sequence: CASRPSVRTDTQYF.

The chain uses TRBV6-6 and TRBJ1-1; no firm D call. Looked up from germline, CDR1 is MNHNY and CDR2 is SVGAGI (reference sequence). Trimming removed 7 bases from V and 5 bases from J, with 14 bases in between. The CDR3 runs to 13 residues. In nucleotides, the CDR3 is TGTGCCAGCATTGGGAGTGACCCTACTGAAGCTTTCTTT. Residues: CASIGSDPTEAFF.

The V call is TRBV2, the J call TRBJ1-1, with 11 bases matching TRBD1. The trim removed 4 bases at V and 4 bases at J, leaving 2 bases unmatched. This CDR3 is built from 14 residues. Looked up from germline, CDR1 is SNHLY and CDR2 is FYNNEI. The CDR3 DNA is TGTGCCAGCAGTGTTGGGACAGGGGGCACTGAAGCTTTCTTT. This gives the protein CASSVGTGGTEAFF.

The CDR3 nucleotides read TGTGCCAGCAGAAGGGGGAACTCCTACAATGAGCAGTTCTTC. Encoded protein: CASRRGNSYNEQFF. The chain employs TRBV6-5 and TRBJ2-1, with D maybe TRBD1 (6 bases). Germline-derived CDR1 and CDR2 are MNHEY and SVGAGI. The CDR3 is 14 amino acids. Trimming stripped 6 bases from V and 0 bases from J, with 9 bases between.

The genes are TRBV30 and TRBJ2-1; TRBD1 agrees at 7 bases. The trim removed 1 base at V and 6 bases at J, leaving 12 bases unmatched. CDR3 length: 16 residues. Germline-derived CDR1 and CDR2 are GTSNPN and SVGIG (reference sequence). In nucleotides, the CDR3 is TGTGCCTGGAGTGCGGCAGACAGGGATCTGGGCAATGAGCAGTTCTTC. Residues: CAWSAADRDLGNEQFF.

This clone is a singleton in its sample. This chain connects TRBV6-1 to TRBJ1-4; TRBD1 matches at 9 bases. Unmatched junction bases numbered 4, after V lost 6 bases and J lost 5 bases. The germline V gene encodes CDR1 MNHNS and CDR2 SASEGT. The CDR3 loop spans 14 amino acids. This chain's CDR3 is CASRPGQGNEKLFF. As DNA, the CDR3 is TGTGCCAGCAGGCCGGGACAGGGAAATGAAAAACTGTTTTTT.